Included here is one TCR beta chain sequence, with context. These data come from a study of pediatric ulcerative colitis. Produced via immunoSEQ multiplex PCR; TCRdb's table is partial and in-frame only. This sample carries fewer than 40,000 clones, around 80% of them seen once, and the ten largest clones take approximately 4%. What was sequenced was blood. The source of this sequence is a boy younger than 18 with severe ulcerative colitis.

The CDR3 region is CASRAGAYSTDTQYF. The DNA of the CDR3 is TGTGCCAGTAGAGCGGGGGCTTATAGCACAGATACGCAGTATTTT. This chain connects TRBV19 to TRBJ2-3, with 8 bases identical to TRBD2. Germline CDR1 reads LNHDA; CDR2 reads SQIVND (reference sequence). With V trimmed by 6 bases and J by 0 bases, 5 bases remained unmatched. This CDR3 spans 15 amino acids.